This TCR beta chain was obtained from a study of CD8+ T cells in alopecia areata. In the study overall: Female C3H/HeJ mice aged about 7-11 weeks received skin from spontaneously alopecic C3H/HeJ graft donors aged roughly 6-12 months.

Cell sorting was performed on pooled cutaneous lymph node cells with CD4, CD8alpha, NKG2D, NKG2ACE and other markers. Study findings and constraints: Scalp specimens additionally yield sequences from normal skin's resident alphabeta T cells. Patients shared TCRs less clearly than mice did, possibly owing to HLA. Affected lesional scalp, above all in alopecia totalis/universalis, was more clonal than normal scalp.

This clone was observed a handful of times. Its antigen is not known. Gene names are mouse gene names. The sequenced fragment ends 4 residues before the CDR3 boundary, so the rest is inferred from the germline J gene. After isolation, RNA underwent reverse transcription to generate cDNA as the sequencing template. Profiling relied on immunoSEQ multiplex PCR, and the TCRdb table lists in-frame clones only, not all of them. The sample has more than 250,000 clones, none seen only once; the top ten hold more than 1%. This CDR3 is 14 amino acids long. Germline CDR1 and CDR2: MNHDT and YYDKIL. Sequenced material: CD4+ T cells sorted from a lymph node. This clonotype was obtained from a C3H/HeJ mouse with alopecia areata. The mouse line has the MHC haplotype H2-k. The V gene is TRBV17, the J gene TRBJ2-5; possibly TRBD2 for D (7 bases). The CDR3 bases that were read are TGTGCTAGCAGTAGTGGGGGGCGCGGGGAC. Translated, it gives CASSSGGRGD. The entire CDR3 is CASSSGGRGDTQYF.